This T cell receptor beta chain was identified during a study of siplizumab effects on memory and regulatory T cells. The V gene's germline CDR1 is MDHEN and CDR2 SYDVKM. The CDR3 sequence is 16 residues long. J gave up 8 bases and V 7 bases, and 13 bases lay outside the gene matches. Assay used: immunoSEQ multiplex PCR; TCRdb lists only in-frame clones, some missing. The sample gives roughly 100,000 clones, approximately 90% of which show up once; roughly 1% is in the top ten. As concerns this clone: Its antigen is still unknown.

Study-level points and caveats: In siplizumab cultures, the suppressive function of proliferating Tregs remained unconfirmed. About 75-96% of proliferating CD4+ or CD8+ clones had no assignable naive or memory phenotype. Naive T cells apparently outstripped memory cells in diversity and seemed major alloresponse contributors.

The receptor was isolated from a human donor in good health. This sequence joins TRBV28 and TRBJ2-7, with TRBD2 matching over 14 bases. Input material: CD4+ T cells sorted from blood. The CDR3 loop reads CASNLGTSGSFNKQYF. The CDR3 DNA sequence: TGTGCCAGCAACTTAGGGACTAGCGGGAGTTTTAACAAGCAGTACTTC. The complete variable domain, with remaining parts taken from reference TRBV28 and TRBJ2-7, reads DVKVTQSSRYLVKRTGEKVFLECVQDMDHENMFWYRQDPGLGLRLIYFSYDVKMKEKGDIPEGYSVSREKKERFSLILESASTNQTSMYLCASNLGTSGSFNKQYFGPGTRLTVT.